Listed here are 24 T cell receptor beta chains from one sample, sequenced in a study of cytomegalovirus exposure and HLA in healthy donors. It was with 60 Vbeta and 13 Jbeta primers that the PCR ran. The assay was immunoSEQ multiplex PCR, and TCRdb's table has in-frame clones only and misses some. The table includes 120,000 or so clones, 60% to 80% detected once. Material: PBMCs. The source of these receptors is a man in his thirties or forties in good health and CMV-seronegative.

About this clone itself: Different DNA sequences within this sample yield the same CDR3. This sequence joins TRBV5-1 and TRBJ2-7; a possible D gene is TRBD1 (7 bases). The CDR3 extends over 15 amino acids. Germline CDR1 and CDR2: SGHRS and YFSETQ. V was shortened by 3 bases and J by 2 bases, with 15 bases between the two germline ends. The CDR3 coding sequence is TGCGCCAGCAGCTCACGGCAGGGGGAGGCCTACGAGCAGTACTTC. Protein sequence: CASSSRQGEAYEQYF.

V gene TRBV28 combines with J gene TRBJ1-5; no definite D call. The CDR3 is 14 residues long. Between the trimmed V and J ends, which lost 3 bases and 3 bases, there was a span of 9 bases. Germline V lookup: CDR1 MDHEN, CDR2 SYDVKM. Written as DNA, the CDR3 is TGTGCCAGCAGTTTTCCCGGGTCCAATCAGCCCCAGCATTTT. This translates into CASSFPGSNQPQHF.

The chain carries TRBV6-5 and TRBJ1-1, with a tentative D call TRBD1 (5 bases). The CDR3 sequence is 14 residues long. CDR1 MNHEY and CDR2 SVGAGI come from the germline V gene. Trimming pared 3 bases from V and 5 bases from J, leaving 13 bases between. The CDR3 bases are TGTGCCAGCAGTTATATCGGGCCAGGGACTGAAGCTTTCTTT. Translating it yields CASSYIGPGTEAFF.

The chain joins TRBV2 to TRBJ2-1; D might be TRBD2 (7 bases). This CDR3 is built from 15 residues. CDR1 is SNHLY, CDR2 FYNNEI, per germline. Trimming left V 10 bases short and J 1 base short, with 17 bases between. The CDR3 loop reads CATKRGGRSYNEQFF. CDR3 nucleotides: TGTGCCACCAAGAGGGGGGGCCGTTCCTACAATGAGCAGTTCTTC.

The CDR3 protein is CASSFASGGTDTQYF. The CDR3 DNA is TGCGCCAGCAGCTTCGCTAGCGGGGGCACAGATACGCAGTATTTT. The chain carries TRBV5-1 and TRBJ2-3, with 9 bases aligning to TRBD2. CDR1 SGHRS and CDR2 YFSETQ come from the germline V gene. This CDR3 comprises 15 residues. Trimming at V came to 2 bases and at J to 1 base, leaving 2 bases not matched to a gene.

The chain employs TRBV29-1 and TRBJ1-2; TRBD1 matches at 12 bases. Germline assignment: CDR1 SQVTM and CDR2 ANQGSEA. After removal of 5 bases from V and 4 bases from J, the junction contained 17 bases not matched to a gene. The CDR3 spans 18 residues. This CDR3 is CSVRSPGQGAYRTYGYTF. The CDR3 DNA sequence: TGCAGCGTTCGGAGCCCGGGACAGGGGGCTTATCGTACCTATGGCTACACCTTC.

The chain links TRBV6-1 to TRBJ2-5; D uncertain. The CDR3 totals 12 residues. V was shortened by 0 bases and J by 3 bases, with 2 bases between the two germline ends. Looked up from germline, CDR1 is MNHNS and CDR2 is SASEGT. CDR3: CASSEAKETQYF. The CDR3 DNA follows: TGTGCCAGCAGTGAAGCTAAAGAGACCCAGTACTTC.

This chain uses TRBV6-5 with TRBJ2-3; 7 bases are a match to TRBD2. V was pared by 6 bases and J by 4 bases, with 4 bases of the junction left unmatched. This CDR3 comprises 13 residues. In germline, CDR1 is MNHEY, CDR2 SVGAGI. CDR3: CASRTSLADTQYF. CDR3 DNA: TGTGCCAGCAGGACTAGCTTGGCAGATACGCAGTATTTT.

The sample holds a few counts of this clone. V usage is TRBV4-2 and J usage is TRBJ2-2; D possibly corresponds to TRBD1 (6 bases). Germline CDR1 and CDR2: LGHNA and YNFKEQ. This CDR3 has 13 residues. Trimming cost V 7 bases and J 6 bases, with 12 bases left between them. The CDR3 sequence: CASTNRAPGELFF. CDR3 DNA sequence: TGTGCCAGCACTAACAGGGCCCCCGGGGAGCTGTTTTTT.

The chain carries TRBV29-1 and TRBJ2-3, with 8 bases lining up with TRBD1. CDR3 length: 14 residues. Trimming cost V 7 bases and J 3 bases; bases outside gene matches: 9. Germline V gives CDR1 SQVTM, CDR2 ANQGSEA. The CDR3 region is CSAETGVVTDTQYF. In nucleotides, the CDR3 is TGCAGCGCAGAGACAGGGGTGGTGACAGATACGCAGTATTTT.

Only a few counts were recorded for this clone. This chain connects TRBV5-4 to TRBJ1-1; tentatively, D is TRBD1 (6 bases). Germline V CDR1 and CDR2: SGHNT, YYREEE (reference sequence). The germline V and J ends were trimmed by 2 bases and 3 bases, with 14 bases remaining between them. There are 15 residues in the CDR3. The CDR3 DNA reads as TGTGCCAGCAGCTTCACTGACAGGCCCTACACTGAAGCTTTCTTT. This translates into CASSFTDRPYTEAFF.

The chain couples TRBV4-2 to TRBJ1-6; 9 bases line up with TRBD1. Trimming took 1 base from V and 10 from J; bases not matched to a gene: 5. The CDR3 has 15 amino acids. CDR1 and CDR2 (germline): LGHNA, YNFKEQ. The CDR3 nucleotides are TGTGCCAGCAGCCAAGGGGGACAGGGTTACTCACCCCTCCACTTT. Translated: CASSQGGQGYSPLHF.

This clone was counted only a few times. The genes are TRBV5-1 and TRBJ2-7; the match to TRBD2 covers 10 bases. Germline trimming cut 0 bases from V and 1 base from J; bases unmatched to any gene: 10. The CDR3 covers 18 residues. The germline V gene encodes CDR1 SGHRS and CDR2 YFSETQ. CDR3 sequence reads: CASSLVASGGQGSYEQYF. CDR3 nucleotide sequence: TGCGCCAGCAGCTTGGTCGCTAGCGGGGGCCAGGGATCCTACGAGCAGTACTTC.

This clone has more than one count but fewer than ten. The J gene is TRBJ1-2, the V gene TRBV7-8; TRBD1 matches at 8 bases. V shed 3 bases and J 4 bases; nucleotides not matched to a gene: 7. CDR3 length equals 15 residues. The germline V gene encodes CDR1 SGHVS and CDR2 FQNEAQ. CDR3 region: CASSFRRTGTYGYTF. Written as DNA, the CDR3 is TGTGCCAGCAGCTTCCGCCGGACAGGGACCTATGGCTACACCTTC. Together with reference TRBV7-8 and TRBJ1-2, the CDR3 gives the full variable domain: GAGVSQSPRYKVAKRGQDVALRCDPISGHVSLFWYQQALGQGPEFLTYFQNEAQLDKSGLPSDRFFAERPEGSVSTLKIQRTQQEDSAVYLCASSFRRTGTYGYTFGSGTRLTVV.

The chain joins TRBV19 to TRBJ2-2; 7 nucleotides agree with TRBD1. After removal of 3 bases from V and 6 bases from J, the junction contained 7 bases not matched to a gene. The CDR3 extends over 15 amino acids. In germline, CDR1 is LNHDA, CDR2 SQIVND (reference sequence). The chain's CDR3 is CASSIDREGSGELFF. CDR3 sequence (DNA): TGTGCCAGTAGTATCGACAGGGAAGGGTCCGGGGAGCTGTTTTTT. Variable domain in full (rest from reference TRBV19 and TRBJ2-2): DGGITQSPKYLFRKEGQNVTLSCEQNLNHDAMYWYRQDPGQGLRLIYYSQIVNDFQKGDIAEGYSVSREKKESFPLTVTSAQKNPTAFYLCASSIDREGSGELFFGEGSRLTVL.

The V gene is TRBV14, the J gene TRBJ1-5; D is undetermined. Germline lookup yields CDR1 SGHDN and CDR2 FVKESK. Deletions cut 5 bases from V and 2 bases from J, with 10 bases between. This CDR3 has 14 residues. The CDR3 is CASSSGGGNQPQHF. The CDR3 coding sequence is TGTGCCAGCAGCTCCGGCGGCGGCAATCAGCCCCAGCATTTT.

The V gene is TRBV28, the J gene TRBJ1-2; the D gene is possibly TRBD1 (5 bases). The germline V gene encodes CDR1 MDHEN and CDR2 SYDVKM. This CDR3 is built from 15 residues. Trimming stripped 6 bases from V and 8 bases from J, with 22 bases between. The CDR3: CASSGTAVGGLGYTF. CDR3 nucleotide sequence: TGTGCCAGCAGCGGGACTGCCGTTGGCGGGTTGGGCTACACCTTC.

The J gene is TRBJ1-2, the V gene TRBV7-2; D is possibly TRBD1 (5 bases). The CDR3 length is 15 residues. CDR1 is SGHTA and CDR2 is FQGNSA in the germline V gene. With 5 bases removed from V and 0 bases from J, the gap between germline ends came to 13 bases. The CDR3 reads CASSLRQRANYGYTF. DNA of the CDR3: TGTGCCAGCAGCCTACGACAGAGAGCTAACTATGGCTACACCTTC.

The chain carries TRBV2 and TRBJ2-5; 7 bases are a match to TRBD1. The CDR3 runs 16 residues. The V gene's germline CDR1 is SNHLY and CDR2 FYNNEI. Unmatched junction bases numbered 9, after V lost 3 bases and J lost 2 bases. CDR3 protein: CASSEGSQGEQETQYF. CDR3 coding DNA: TGTGCCAGCAGTGAGGGGTCGCAGGGGGAGCAAGAGACCCAGTACTTC.

This rearrangement joins TRBV10-3 to TRBJ1-2, with no clear D. The CDR3 runs to 13 residues. V was shortened by 3 bases and J by 8 bases, with 13 bases between the two germline ends. The germline V gene encodes CDR1 ENHRY and CDR2 SYGVKD. The CDR3 coding sequence is TGTGCCATCAGTGACGTGATTACGGGGGGCTACACCTTC. The encoded protein is CAISDVITGGYTF.

This clone was counted only a few times. The V gene is TRBV27, the J gene TRBJ2-3, with 15 bases matching TRBD2. This CDR3 contains 20 residues. V gave up 3 bases and J gave up 0 bases; unmatched junction bases: 10. CDR1 and CDR2 from the germline V gene are MNHEY and SMNVEV (reference sequence). Here the CDR3 reads CASSLYSGTSGGTSTDTQYF. The CDR3 DNA reads TGTGCCAGCAGTTTGTATTCCGGGACTAGCGGGGGGACTAGCACAGATACGCAGTATTTT.

The V and J genes are TRBV18 and TRBJ1-1; no reliable D call. Germline V gene sequence: CDR1 KGHSH, CDR2 LQKENI. The CDR3 sequence is 15 residues long. Deletions cut 1 base from V and 0 bases from J, with 9 bases between. This CDR3 reads CASSPLAGLNTEAFF. CDR3 coding DNA: TGTGCCAGCTCACCACTGGCGGGGTTGAACACTGAAGCTTTCTTT.

The genes are TRBV11-2 and TRBJ2-1; the match to TRBD2 covers 12 bases. The CDR3 runs 15 residues. Losses at the gene ends were 4 bases for V and 3 bases for J; bases not matched to a gene: 1. The germline V gene has CDR1 SGHAT and CDR2 FQNNGV. CDR3 in DNA: TGTGCCAGCAGCTGGACTAGCGGGGACTACAATGAGCAGTTCTTC. Residues: CASSWTSGDYNEQFF.

A single count supports this clone. The chain uses TRBV10-3 and TRBJ2-5; 11 nucleotides match TRBD1. TRBJ2-7 matches the DNA end more closely, so the J call is doubtful. The CDR3 extends over 13 amino acids. Germline CDR1 ENHRY, CDR2 SYGVKD. CDR3 in amino acids: CAIRSGQGVEQYF. The CDR3 DNA reads TGTGCCATCAGATCGGGACAGGGGGTCGAGCAGTACTTC.